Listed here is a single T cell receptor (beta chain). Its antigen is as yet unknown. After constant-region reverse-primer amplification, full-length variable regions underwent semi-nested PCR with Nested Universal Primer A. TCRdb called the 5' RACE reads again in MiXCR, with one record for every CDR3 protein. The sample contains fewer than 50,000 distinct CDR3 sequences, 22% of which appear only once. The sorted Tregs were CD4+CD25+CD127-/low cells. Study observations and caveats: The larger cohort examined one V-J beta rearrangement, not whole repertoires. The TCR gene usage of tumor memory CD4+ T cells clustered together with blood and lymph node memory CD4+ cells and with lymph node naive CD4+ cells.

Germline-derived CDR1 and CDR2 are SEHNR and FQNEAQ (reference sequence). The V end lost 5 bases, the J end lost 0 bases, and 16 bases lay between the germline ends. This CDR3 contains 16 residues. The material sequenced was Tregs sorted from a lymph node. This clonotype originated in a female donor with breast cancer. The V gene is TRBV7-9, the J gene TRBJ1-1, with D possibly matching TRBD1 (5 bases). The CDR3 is CASSLQGGAMNTEAFF. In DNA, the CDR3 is TGTGCCAGCAGCCTTCAAGGTGGGGCTATGAACACTGAAGCTTTCTTT.